This TCR beta chain was documented in a study of blood T cells in healthy people across ages. Study background: For every two T cells, template switching captured about one barcoded beta molecule.

With respect to this clonotype: Its matching antigen is unknown.

Overall study findings and caveats: Significant beta diversity loss was already apparent by age around 36, declining roughly linearly. Donors of long life had a larger count of naive CD4+ cells and greater diversity than aged donors.

Primers used in a second PCR of roughly 6 to 12 cycles were a sample-barcoded 5' primer and a J-beta primer mix. TCRdb itself ran the 5' RACE reads through MiXCR, one entry per CDR3 protein. The data hold over a million distinct CDR3 sequences, with about 45% observed a single time. The sequence derives from a woman aged 18-29 years in good health. Sequenced sample: blood.

The CDR3 spells CASSFTGTEETQYF. CDR3 DNA sequence: TGTGCCAGCAGTTTTACCGGGACAGAAGAGACCCAGTACTTC. The chain uses TRBV12-3 or TRBV12-4 and TRBJ2-5, with 7 nucleotides matching TRBD1. The CDR3 has 14 residues. With V trimmed by 3 bases and J by 3 bases, 4 bases remained unmatched.